This TCR beta chain was observed in a study of cytomegalovirus exposure and HLA in healthy donors. General study results and limits: For TCR beta chains, V- and J-gene trimming was later linked to a missense DCLRE1C variant.

As for the donors, each was a healthy bone marrow donor. This CDR3 is built from 13 residues. The germline V gene encodes CDR1 SGHAT and CDR2 FQDESV (reference sequence). Deletions cut 4 bases from V and 6 bases from J, with 12 bases between. 60 Vbeta and 13 Jbeta primers were used in PCR. Repertoires were generated with immunoSEQ multiplex PCR, while TCRdb's copy carries only in-frame clones and drops some. The profile shows about 140,000 clones, approximately 82% of them singletons. For this clone: Its cognate antigen is unknown.

Sequencing was done on a sample of PBMCs. The origin of this receptor is a woman aged 35 to 49 in good health and CMV-seronegative. The gene calls are TRBV11-1 and TRBJ1-1; the D is unclear. The CDR3 here is CASSYREKAEAFF. CDR3 DNA: TGTGCCAGCAGCTACCGGGAGAAGGCTGAAGCTTTCTTT.